This T cell receptor beta chain was found in a study of cytomegalovirus exposure and HLA in healthy donors (dated by TCRdb to the late 2010s). General notes on the study: An earlier analysis of roughly 610 of the donors reported over 250 Gb of sequence data and 95 million to 120 million unique TCR beta sequences obtained from some 200 million T cells. The study aimed to test whether cataloging public T cell receptors could reveal signatures of past pathogen exposure. An earlier analysis of 587 of the donors applied high-throughput TCR beta sequencing to assess whether each TCR beta V gene segment acted as functional or pseudogenic. To predict cytomegalovirus infection status, the study brought together high-throughput TCR immunosequencing, statistical association of individual TCRs with disease status, and machine learning. An early release that covered about 600 HLA-typed donors contained approximately 300 gigabases of sequencing data and tens of millions of unique TCR sequences. A later genetic analysis used genome-wide SNP genotypes for about 65% of the 666 donors, treating that subset as a discovery cohort. The study profiled the T cell repertoires of under 850 subjects by immunosequencing and related them to cytomegalovirus serostatus. HLA typing covered class I and class II loci at four-digit resolution. Donor age, sex, ethnicity and CMV serostatus were compiled together with the repertoire data. Roughly 5 DR-DQ haplotypes were handled as single units for association and clustering, since linkage in the cohort was strong. Rather than drawing on any new phenotypic data, the later analysis identified candidate immune exposures from TCR beta sequences and the way those sequences occurred across donors. The number of donors typed differed by locus, with roughly 629-640 for A, B, C, DRB1 and DQB1, roughly 520 for DQA1, 606 for DPA1, and some 440 for DPB1. A later analysis re-analyzed previously published TCR beta repertoires from 550 to 700 donors and added high-resolution HLA genotyping to study TCR occurrence patterns. On average, 235,054 unique TCR beta nucleotide sequences were sequenced per donor among 300 to 500 genotyped donors of the cohort, with roughly 18% of those sequences being non-productive. A separate validation cohort of 100 to 150 different subjects was used in addition to the roughly 640-subject first cohort. All discovery cohort repertoires had been generated on a single sequencing platform. The genetic ancestry cluster associated with self-reported Caucasian donors included about four fifths of the approximately 400 genotyped donors. Findings and caveats that apply to the study as a whole: In a later analysis, TCR association rates were found to vary across HLA loci, with the most associated TCRs seen for DRB1 alleles and the fewest for HLA-C alleles. In both the original and validation cohorts, the classifier was reported to diagnose cytomegalovirus status with high specificity and sensitivity. A later genetic analysis associated a missense DCLRE1C variant with V-gene and J-gene trimming of TCR beta chains, and an independent cohort replicated the association. When HLA alleles, especially DR and DQ, strongly co-occurred, TCR associations were difficult to assign to individual alleles. Several of the top co-occurrence clusters appeared to be linked to parvovirus B19, influenza, CMV and Epstein-Barr virus, according to a later analysis. A cluster of highly shared sequence variants was judged likely to be a technical artifact of the sequencing pipeline. Most CMV-associated TCR beta chains appeared to be HLA-restricted in a later analysis, and the HLA associations seemed to be driven largely by CMV exposure. In this cohort, only TCR beta chains were sequenced, and detectable features were limited by the absence of alpha or paired-chain data. A further reported finding was that TCR beta sequences accurately predicted the HLA-A and HLA-B alleles for most subjects in the first cohort. A later analysis associated about 16,000 TCR beta sequences with specific HLA alleles at a false discovery rate of 0.05. For the cohort, immune exposure information was limited to CMV serostatus. In vitro tests confirmed that a few of the cytomegalovirus-associated TCR beta chains recognize cytomegalovirus antigens. An earlier analysis of approximately 530 of the donors showed that most TCR beta V segments appeared in productive rearrangements either about 90% or about 30% of the time, which broadly matched IMGT annotations. Correlated functional status among segregating V segments might be attributable to linkage disequilibrium, but an unknown experimental factor could not be ruled out. Because HLA typing was unavailable for some donors at each locus, only the typed subset was used in association tests. According to a later genetic analysis, donors in an Asian-associated ancestry cluster had fewer N-insertions in productive TCRs than the approximately 710-donor mean. Most TCR sequences were seen in very few donors, while some public TCRs were found in many individuals. Because the 87-base-pair reads could not distinguish some IMGT-functional V segments, including TRBV6-2 and TRBV6-3, those segments were excluded. In a later analysis, HLA-associated TCR beta chains showed more clonal expansion and lower generation probabilities than non-associated chains that were equally common. In the study, 164 TCR beta chains were listed as associated with cytomegalovirus. Some 16 rarely observed V segments, including chromosome 9 orphons, were excluded from the earlier analysis of approximately 500 of the donors because counts were too low. The authors suggested that the approach could potentially be extended to other disease states and immunological phenotypes. Sequencing depth was assumed to be roughly uniform across donors in the presence/absence analyses, though that assumption may not hold.

Library preparation employed the immunoSEQ multiplex PCR assay. For the multiplex PCR, a mixture combining 60 forward primers for TCR Vbeta segments and 13 reverse primers for TCR Jbeta segments was used. The CDR3 region of rearranged TCR beta genes was amplified from genomic DNA with a multiplex PCR assay. On the Illumina HiSeq System, the amplified TCR beta libraries were sequenced as 87-base-pair reads. As for how the authors treated the data: A later analysis tallied tens of millions of unique TCR beta chains across the 666 repertoires, and some 10 million of those chains were shared by two or more donors. To remove PCR and sequencing errors, raw reads were error-corrected and collapsed into unique sequences using a nearest-neighbor algorithm that merged closely related sequences. Alignment of CDR3 sequences to IMGT reference sequences was used to assign V, D and J gene segments. For a sequence to be retained, at least a six-nucleotide match to both a V gene segment and a J gene segment was required. Rearrangements were called productive when the CDR3 lacked stop codons and stayed in frame with V and J; all others were non-productive. CDR3 was defined according to IMGT convention as the region running from the second conserved V-encoded cysteine to the conserved J-encoded phenylalanine. The earlier analysis of some 600 of the donors excluded sequences that lacked an unambiguous match to a single V gene segment. In an earlier analysis of a few hundred of the donors, V segments were called functional above 56.7% productive rearrangements and were called segregating when the between-donor standard deviation exceeded 5%. A statistical classification framework was developed to diagnose cytomegalovirus status using the catalog of TCR beta chain sequences. A later analysis assigned V and J genes by comparing TCR nucleotide sequences with IMGT/GENE-DB human TR gene sequences. Using the TCRdist pipeline, a later analysis assigned CDR3 sequences along with most-parsimonious VDJ recombination scenarios. A later analysis defined each TCR beta chain by its CDR3 amino acid sequence plus V-gene family, and excluded reads lacking a unique V-gene family. A later analysis removed 500 to 600 highly shared, low-generation-probability nucleotide sequences to deal with suspected cross-contamination and a sequencing artifact. In a later analysis, a clonal expansion index for each public chain was calculated from normalized within-repertoire ranks of inferred template counts. Generation probabilities in a later analysis came from a VDJ recombination model fitted to out-of-frame rearrangements, and those results were checked against IGoR. Hypergeometric tests were used in a later analysis to score TCR-TCR, TCR-HLA and TCR-CMV co-occurrence, with a repertoire-size bias correction applied to the TCR pairs. False discovery rates were estimated in a later analysis by permuting HLA or CMV assignments 20 times. In a later analysis, co-occurring TCRs were grouped with DBSCAN, and TCRdist sequence similarity was added when clustering was performed within HLA-allele-positive subsets. Repertoires with fewer than 30,000 or more than 120,000 public chains were left out of co-occurrence clustering, as were four to six repertoires with anomalous nucleotide sharing. TCRdb provides this immuneACCESS table in a form limited to in-frame rearrangements. Some clones are lacking; in checked studies, under half of them reflect an unresolved V gene, and why the rest are absent is not known. V and J calls and clone size are copied from that table; D and trimming were computed from the DNA. The sample yields 90,000 or so clones; roughly 80% were counted once. The top ten clonotypes cover roughly 9.1% of the sample.

Comment on this clone: Its specific antigen is unknown. Base-call qualities are not available, and no considerably larger clone is one nucleotide away.

V and J are truncated by 5 bases and 6 bases respectively, leaving an intervening sequence of 10 bases. From a lookup of the germline V gene (reference sequence), CDR1 and CDR2 are PRHDT and FYEKMQ. The cysteine opens and the phenylalanine closes a CDR3 of 13 amino acids. This entry keeps only the CDR3 DNA: 39 bases, framed from base 1. In total, around 600 healthy bone marrow donors made up the cohort. At the time of sampling, every cohort member was nominally healthy, though immune exposures that went unrecorded were likely present. The donor tested CMV seropositive and was one of the 289 seropositive cohort members. A peripheral blood sample was provided by each donor, and peripheral blood mononuclear cells were used for TCR beta sequencing. Genomic DNA extraction from the blood cell samples was performed with the Qiagen DNeasy Blood Extraction Kit.

The sequencing input was PBMCs. This clonotype was sampled from a young man in good health and CMV-seropositive. The V and J genes are TRBV13 and TRBJ2-2, and the D gene may be TRBD2, 5 bases matching. The DNA reads TGTGCCAGCAGCACTAGGACGGCCGGGGAGCTGTTTTTT. It encodes CASSTRTAGELFF.